Listed below are T cell receptor beta chains from one sample, sequenced in a study of patients and donors after allogeneic stem cell transplantation. In TCRdb, the RT-PCR reads were re-called with MiXCR into one record per CDR3 protein. The sample carries roughly 940,000 distinct CDR3 sequences, approximately 19% recorded once. Input material: blood, either unsorted or a sorted T cell fraction (not recorded which). These receptors all come from a human donor who was either an allogeneic HSCT recipient or a stem cell or donor lymphocyte infusion donor (not recorded which). It is not recorded whose cells these are; they may come from a transplant donor. CDR3s include the opening cysteine and the closing phenylalanine or tryptophan. A D gene is named only where the DNA matches it firmly. Clone size is shown for a subset of rows, as once, few, many or a class of expanded clone.

TRBJ1-2,NA,TRBV29-1,few,TGCAGCGTTCCTCCGGACCGCTATGGCTACACCTTC,CSVPPDRYGYTF
TRBJ2-3,NA,TRBV10-3,many,TGTGCCTCCTCATCGGGGCAGACTAGCACAGATACGCAGTATTTT,CASSSGQTSTDTQYF
TRBJ2-5,NA,TRBV12-3/TRBV12-4,NA,TGTGCCAGCAGCCCTCCGGGACCTAGACAAGAGACCCAGTACTTC,CASSPPGPRQETQYF
TRBJ2-7,NA,TRBV20-1,NA,TGCAGTGCTTCACGAGGGCCCTACGAGCAGTACTTC,CSASRGPYEQYF
TRBJ1-3,NA,TRBV10-3,NA,TGTGCCATCAGTGAGTCGTCGCGGGGCACGTCTGGAAACACCATATATTTT,CAISESSRGTSGNTIYF
TRBJ2-1,TRBD1,TRBV11-1,NA,TGTGCCAGCAGCTTACAGGGGGAAGAGCAGTTCTTC,CASSLQGEEQFF
TRBJ1-1,NA,TRBV7-9,NA,TGTGCCAGCAGCGGAGGAAGAGCTTTCTTT,CASSGGRAFF
TRBJ1-2,NA,TRBV4-1,few,TGCGCCAGCAGCCACGACGGTGCGGGCTACACCTTC,CASSHDGAGYTF
TRBJ2-6,NA,TRBV15,NA,TGTGCCACCAGCAGAATAACAGGGATCTCTGGGGCCAACGTCCTGACTTTC,CATSRITGISGANVLTF
TRBJ1-5,TRBD1,TRBV2,NA,TGTGCCAGCAGTGAATCATGGGGACAGGGGACAGCCTTTTATAGCAATCAGCCCCAGCATTTT,CASSESWGQGTAFYSNQPQHF
TRBJ1-2,NA,TRBV12-3/TRBV12-4,NA,TGTGCCAGCGTCGTTAACGGGGGCACTAACTATGGCTACACCTTC,CASVVNGGTNYGYTF
TRBJ1-1,NA,TRBV20-1,NA,TGCAGTGCTAGATGGGAGGTCACTGAAGCTTTCTTT,CSARWEVTEAFF
TRBJ1-6,NA,TRBV12-3/TRBV12-4,many,TGTGCCAGCAGTTCACCCGGACGGAGCTCCTATAATTCACCCCTCCACTTT,CASSSPGRSSYNSPLHF
TRBJ1-1,NA,TRBV29-1,NA,TGCAGCGCACCGGGGGCACGTGAAGCTTTCTTT,CSAPGAREAFF
TRBJ2-7,NA,TRBV5-1,NA,TGCGCCAGCAGCTTGGCCTGGCGGATATACGAGCAGTACTTC,CASSLAWRIYEQYF